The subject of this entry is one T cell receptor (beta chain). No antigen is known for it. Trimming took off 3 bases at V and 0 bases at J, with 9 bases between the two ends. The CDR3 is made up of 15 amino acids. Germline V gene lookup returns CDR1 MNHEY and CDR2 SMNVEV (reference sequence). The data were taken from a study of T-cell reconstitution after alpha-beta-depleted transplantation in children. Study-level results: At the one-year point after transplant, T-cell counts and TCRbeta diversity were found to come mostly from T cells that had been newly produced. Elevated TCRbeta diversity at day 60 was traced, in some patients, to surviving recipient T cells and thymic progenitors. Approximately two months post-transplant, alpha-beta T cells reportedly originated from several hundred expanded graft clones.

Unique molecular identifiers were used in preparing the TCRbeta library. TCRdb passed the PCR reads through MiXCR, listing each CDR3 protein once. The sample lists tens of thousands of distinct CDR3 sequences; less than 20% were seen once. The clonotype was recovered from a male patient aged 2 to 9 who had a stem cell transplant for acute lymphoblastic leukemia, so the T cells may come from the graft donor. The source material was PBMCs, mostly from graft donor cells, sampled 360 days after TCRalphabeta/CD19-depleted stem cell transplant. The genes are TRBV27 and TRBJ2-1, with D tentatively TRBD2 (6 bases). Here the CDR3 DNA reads TGTGCCAGCAGTTTCGGGAGAAGCTCCTACAATGAGCAGTTCTTC. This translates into CASSFGRSSYNEQFF.